This TCR beta chain was identified during a study of blood T cell repertoires in COVID-19. Germline CDR1 MGHRA, CDR2 YSYEKL. The CDR3 spans 17 residues. The junction had 9 bases not matched to a gene; V was cut back by 0 bases and J by 3 bases. Sequencing used immunoSEQ multiplex PCR; TCRdb keeps in-frame clones, though not all of them. Found here are 100,000 to 120,000 clones, just under 90% of them singletons; the top ten hold approximately 4.5%. What was sequenced was peripheral blood. V and J are TRBV4-1 and TRBJ2-3; 7 positions agree with TRBD2. This receptor was obtained from a woman between 50 and 59 years old with acute or convalescent COVID-19. This chain's CDR3 is CASSQDGGGGWTDTQYF. The CDR3, as DNA: TGCGCCAGCAGCCAAGATGGGGGGGGTGGATGGACAGATACGCAGTATTTT.